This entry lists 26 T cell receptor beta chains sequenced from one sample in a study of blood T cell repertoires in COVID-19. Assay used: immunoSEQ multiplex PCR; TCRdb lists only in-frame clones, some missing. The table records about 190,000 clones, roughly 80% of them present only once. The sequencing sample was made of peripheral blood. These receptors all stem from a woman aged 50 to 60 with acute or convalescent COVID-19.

CDR3 nucleotides: TGTGCCAGCAGTGATTCGAGACAGGGCTTTTCGGGCGGCTACACCTTC. The encoded protein is CASSDSRQGFSGGYTF. J is TRBJ1-2 and V is TRBV25-1; 7 bases are a match to TRBD1. Germline CDR1 is MGHDK and CDR2 is SYGVNS. The CDR3 is 16 amino acids. Losses at the gene ends were 3 bases for V and 8 bases for J; bases not matched to a gene: 15.

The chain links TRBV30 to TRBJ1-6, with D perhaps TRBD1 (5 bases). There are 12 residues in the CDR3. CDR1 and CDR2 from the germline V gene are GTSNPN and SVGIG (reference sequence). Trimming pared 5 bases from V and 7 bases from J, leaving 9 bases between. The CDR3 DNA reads TGTGCCTGGGGGTACAGGAATTCACCCCTCCACTTT. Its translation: CAWGYRNSPLHF.

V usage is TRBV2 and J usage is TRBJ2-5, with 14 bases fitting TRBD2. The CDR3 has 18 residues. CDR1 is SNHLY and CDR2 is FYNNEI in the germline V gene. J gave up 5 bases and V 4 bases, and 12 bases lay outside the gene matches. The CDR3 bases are TGTGCCAGCAGTGGGACCCTAATTGGACTAGCGGGAGGTGAGACCCAGTACTTC. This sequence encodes CASSGTLIGLAGGETQYF.

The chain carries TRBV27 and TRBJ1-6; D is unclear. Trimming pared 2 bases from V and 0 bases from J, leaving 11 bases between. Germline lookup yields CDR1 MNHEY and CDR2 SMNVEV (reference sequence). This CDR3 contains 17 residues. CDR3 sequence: CASSLSPISSYNSPLHF. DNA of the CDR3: TGTGCCAGCAGTTTAAGTCCTATAAGCTCCTATAATTCACCCCTCCACTTT.

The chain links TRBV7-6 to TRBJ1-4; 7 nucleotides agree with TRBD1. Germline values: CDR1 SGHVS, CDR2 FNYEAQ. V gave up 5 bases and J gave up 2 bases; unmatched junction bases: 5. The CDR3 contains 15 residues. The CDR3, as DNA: TGTGCCAGCAGCCGACTGACAGGGACTAATGAAAAACTGTTTTTT. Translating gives CASSRLTGTNEKLFF. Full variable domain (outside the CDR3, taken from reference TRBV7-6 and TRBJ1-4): GAGVSQSPRYKVTKRGQDVALRCDPISGHVSLYWYRQALGQGPEFLTYFNYEAQQDKSGLPNDRFSAERPEGSISTLTIQRTEQRDSAMYRCASSRLTGTNEKLFFGSGTQLSVL.

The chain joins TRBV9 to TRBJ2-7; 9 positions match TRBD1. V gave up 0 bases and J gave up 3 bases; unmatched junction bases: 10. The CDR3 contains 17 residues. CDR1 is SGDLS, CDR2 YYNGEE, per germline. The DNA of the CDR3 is TGTGCCAGCAGCGTAGCCCCAGGACAGGGGCTATTCTACGAGCAGTACTTC. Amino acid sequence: CASSVAPGQGLFYEQYF.

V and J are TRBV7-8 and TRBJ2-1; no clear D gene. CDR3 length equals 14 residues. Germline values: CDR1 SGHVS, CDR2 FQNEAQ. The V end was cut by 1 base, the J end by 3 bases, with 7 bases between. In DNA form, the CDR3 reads TGTGCCAGCAGCTTAGTTGCGGACTACAATGAGCAGTTCTTC. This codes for CASSLVADYNEQFF.

The CDR3 coding sequence is TGTGCCAGCAAAACAGGGGACTCCTCTGGAAACACCATATATTTT. Amino acids: CASKTGDSSGNTIYF. The chain joins TRBV6-5 to TRBJ1-3; 7 bases fit TRBD1. The ends lost 7 bases at V and 0 bases at J; junction bases unmatched: 6. The CDR3 extends over 15 amino acids. Germline assignment: CDR1 MNHEY and CDR2 SVGAGI.

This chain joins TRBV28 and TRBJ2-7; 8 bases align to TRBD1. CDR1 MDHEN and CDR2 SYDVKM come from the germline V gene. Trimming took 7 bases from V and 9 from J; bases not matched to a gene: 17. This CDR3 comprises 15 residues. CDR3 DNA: TGTGCCAGCAACCCGACAGGGGTTGAATTTGGCGGGCAGTACTTC. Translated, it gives CASNPTGVEFGGQYF.

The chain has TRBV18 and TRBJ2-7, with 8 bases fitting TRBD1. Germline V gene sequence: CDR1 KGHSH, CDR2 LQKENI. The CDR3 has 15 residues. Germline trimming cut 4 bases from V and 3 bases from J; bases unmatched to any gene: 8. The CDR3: CASSRPGTGLYEQYF. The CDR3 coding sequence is TGTGCCAGCTCACGACCCGGGACAGGCCTCTACGAGCAGTACTTC.

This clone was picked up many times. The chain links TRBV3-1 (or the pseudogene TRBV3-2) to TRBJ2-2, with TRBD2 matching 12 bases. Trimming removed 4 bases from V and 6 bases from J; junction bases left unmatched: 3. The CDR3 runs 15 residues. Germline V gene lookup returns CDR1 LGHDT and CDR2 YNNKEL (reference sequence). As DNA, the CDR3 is TGTGCCAGCAGCCCTAGCGGGAGGGCCCCCGGGGAGCTGTTTTTT. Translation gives CASSPSGRAPGELFF.

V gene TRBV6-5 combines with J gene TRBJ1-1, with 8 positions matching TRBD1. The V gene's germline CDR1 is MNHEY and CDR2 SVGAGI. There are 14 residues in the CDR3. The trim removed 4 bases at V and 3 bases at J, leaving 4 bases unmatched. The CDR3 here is CASSWTGPHTEAFF. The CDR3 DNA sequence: TGTGCCAGCAGTTGGACAGGGCCCCACACTGAAGCTTTCTTT.

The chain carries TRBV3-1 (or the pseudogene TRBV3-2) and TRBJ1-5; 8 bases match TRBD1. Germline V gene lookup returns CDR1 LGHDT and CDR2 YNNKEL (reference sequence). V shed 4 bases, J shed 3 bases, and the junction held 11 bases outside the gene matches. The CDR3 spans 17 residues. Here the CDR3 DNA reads TGTGCCAGCAGCCGCAACGCCGGGACAGGCTACAATCAGCCCCAGCATTTT. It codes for CASSRNAGTGYNQPQHF.

The CDR3 protein is CASIITGVGYGYTF. The CDR3, as DNA: TGTGCCAGCATAATCACAGGGGTTGGCTATGGCTACACCTTC. The rearrangement joins TRBV6-5 to TRBJ1-2; 7 nucleotides line up with TRBD1. The CDR3 is 14 amino acids. The V gene end was trimmed by 7 bases and the J gene end by 4 bases; junction bases not matched to a gene: 9. Per the germline V gene, CDR1 is MNHEY and CDR2 is SVGAGI.

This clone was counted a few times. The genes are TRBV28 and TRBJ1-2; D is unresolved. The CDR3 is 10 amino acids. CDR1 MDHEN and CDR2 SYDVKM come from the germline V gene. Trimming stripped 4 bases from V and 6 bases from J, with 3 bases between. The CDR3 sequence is CASSSNGYTF. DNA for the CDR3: TGTGCCAGCAGTTCAAATGGCTACACCTTC.

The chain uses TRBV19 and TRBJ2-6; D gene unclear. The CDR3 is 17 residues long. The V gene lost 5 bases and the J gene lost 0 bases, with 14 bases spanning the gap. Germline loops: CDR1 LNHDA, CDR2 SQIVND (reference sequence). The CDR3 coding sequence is TGTGCCAGTAGTTTGAGACTGATGAACTCTGGGGCCAACGTCCTGACTTTC. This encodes CASSLRLMNSGANVLTF.

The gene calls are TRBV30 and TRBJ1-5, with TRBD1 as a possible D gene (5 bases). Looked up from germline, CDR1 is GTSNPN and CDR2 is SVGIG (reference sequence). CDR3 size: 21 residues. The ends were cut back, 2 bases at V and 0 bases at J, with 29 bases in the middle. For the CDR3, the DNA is TGTGCCTGGAGTATAATCCACCCACGGGGACTATTCCATTATAGCAATCAGCCCCAGCATTTT. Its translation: CAWSIIHPRGLFHYSNQPQHF.

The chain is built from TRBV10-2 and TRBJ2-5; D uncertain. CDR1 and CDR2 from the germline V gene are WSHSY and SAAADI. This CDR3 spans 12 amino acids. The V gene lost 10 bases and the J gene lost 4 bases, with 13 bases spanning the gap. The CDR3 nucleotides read TGCGCCATTTCAGTTTCTCGAGAGACCCAGTACTTC. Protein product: CAISVSRETQYF.

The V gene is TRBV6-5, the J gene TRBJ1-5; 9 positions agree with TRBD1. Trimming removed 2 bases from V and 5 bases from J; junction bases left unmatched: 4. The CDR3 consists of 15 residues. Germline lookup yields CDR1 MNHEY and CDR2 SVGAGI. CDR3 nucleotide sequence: TGTGCCAGCAGTTACGGGACAGGGAGGGATCAGCCCCAGCATTTT. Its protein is CASSYGTGRDQPQHF.

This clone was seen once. The DNA for the CDR3 is TGTGCCAGCAGTTACCCCACAGGGTCTACCTACGAGCAGTACTTC. Its translation is CASSYPTGSTYEQYF. V gene TRBV6-5 combines with J gene TRBJ2-7; a possible D gene is TRBD1 (6 bases). The V gene lost 2 bases and the J gene lost 2 bases, with 13 bases spanning the gap. Looked up from germline, CDR1 is MNHEY and CDR2 is SVGAGI. The CDR3 is 15 amino acids.

Here the CDR3 reads CASSTPGTGEYLRGYTF. CDR3 DNA: TGTGCCAGCAGCACGCCCGGGACAGGGGAATACCTCCGCGGCTACACCTTC. The chain is built from TRBV9 and TRBJ1-2; 10 bases line up with TRBD1. V gave up 4 bases and J gave up 8 bases; unmatched junction bases: 17. The CDR3 length is 17 residues. Per germline, CDR1 SGDLS and CDR2 YYNGEE. Supplemented by reference TRBV9 and TRBJ1-2, the full variable domain reads DSGVTQTPKHLITATGQRVTLRCSPRSGDLSVYWYQQSLDQGLQFLIQYYNGEERAKGNILERFSAQQFPDLHSELNLSSLELGDSALYFCASSTPGTGEYLRGYTFGSGTRLTVV.

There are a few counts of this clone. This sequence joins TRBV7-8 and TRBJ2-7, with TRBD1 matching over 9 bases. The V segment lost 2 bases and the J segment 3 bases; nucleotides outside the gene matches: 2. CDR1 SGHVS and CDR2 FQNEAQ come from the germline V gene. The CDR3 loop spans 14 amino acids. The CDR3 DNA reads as TGTGCCAGCAGCTTATGGGACAGGGACTACGAGCAGTACTTC. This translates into CASSLWDRDYEQYF.

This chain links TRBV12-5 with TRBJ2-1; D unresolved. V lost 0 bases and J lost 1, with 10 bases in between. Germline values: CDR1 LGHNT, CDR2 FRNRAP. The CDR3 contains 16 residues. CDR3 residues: CASGLVQTLSYNEQFF. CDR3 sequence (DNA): TGTGCTAGTGGTTTGGTACAGACCCTGTCCTACAATGAGCAGTTCTTC.

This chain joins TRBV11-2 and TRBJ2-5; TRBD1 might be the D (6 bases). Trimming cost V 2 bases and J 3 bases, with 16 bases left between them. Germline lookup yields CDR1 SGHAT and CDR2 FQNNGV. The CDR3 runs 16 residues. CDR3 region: CASSLRETGNKETQYF. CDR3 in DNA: TGTGCCAGCAGCTTAAGGGAGACAGGAAATAAAGAGACCCAGTACTTC. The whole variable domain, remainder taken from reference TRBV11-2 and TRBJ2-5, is EAGVAQSPRYKIIEKRQSVAFWCNPISGHATLYWYQQILGQGPKLLIQFQNNGVVDDSQLPKDRFSAERLKGVDSTLKIQPAKLEDSAVYLCASSLRETGNKETQYFGPGTRLLVL.

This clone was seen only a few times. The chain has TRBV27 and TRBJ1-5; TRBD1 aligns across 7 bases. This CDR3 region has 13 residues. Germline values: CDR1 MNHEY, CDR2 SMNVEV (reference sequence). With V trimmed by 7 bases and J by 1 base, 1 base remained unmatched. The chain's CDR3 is CASKQGSNQPQHF. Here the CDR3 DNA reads TGTGCCAGCAAACAGGGGAGCAATCAGCCCCAGCATTTT.

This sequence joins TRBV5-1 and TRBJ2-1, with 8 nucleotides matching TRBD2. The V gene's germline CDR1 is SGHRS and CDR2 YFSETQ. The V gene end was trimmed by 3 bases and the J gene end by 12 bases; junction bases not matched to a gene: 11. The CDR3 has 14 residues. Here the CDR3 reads CASSYYNSGEGQFF. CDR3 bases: TGCGCCAGCAGCTATTATAATAGCGGGGAAGGGCAGTTCTTC. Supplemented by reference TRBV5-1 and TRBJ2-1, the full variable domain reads KAGVTQTPRYLIKTRGQQVTLSCSPISGHRSVSWYQQTPGQGLQFLFEYFSETQRNKGNFPGRFSGRQFSNSRSEMNVSTLELGDSALYLCASSYYNSGEGQFFGPGTRLTVL.